The 25 T cell receptor beta chains below come from one sample, sequenced in a study of T cells in Graves' hyperthyroidism and ophthalmopathy. The investigators amplified TCR beta CDR3 regions from RNA transcripts. First-round RT-PCR of the TCR CDR3 relied on the HTBI primer set. TCRdb re-called the multiplex PCR reads with MiXCR, one entry per CDR3 protein. The table includes 250,000 to 300,000 distinct CDR3 sequences, 13% detected once. Sequencing input: blood. These receptors were taken from a young woman with Graves' hyperthyroidism that later progressed to Graves' ophthalmopathy.

This clonotype was counted ten times or more. This chain uses TRBV6-1 with TRBJ2-1; 10 nucleotides agree with TRBD2. The CDR3 extends over 15 amino acids. Germline V lookup: CDR1 MNHNS, CDR2 SASEGT. Trimming at V came to 6 bases and at J to 7 bases, leaving 9 bases not matched to a gene. For the CDR3, the DNA is TGTGCCAGCAGGTACCTAGCGGGAGTTTTGAATGAGCAGTTCTTC. This encodes CASRYLAGVLNEQFF.

This clonotype was observed at least ten times. This chain links TRBV11-2 with TRBJ2-5, with D possibly matching TRBD2 (5 bases). The germline gives CDR1 SGHAT, CDR2 FQNNGV. The CDR3 has 12 amino acids. V shed 2 bases and J shed 5 bases, with 6 bases lying between them. The CDR3: CASSLQRETQYF. The CDR3 bases are TGTGCCAGCAGCTTACAGCGGGAGACCCAGTACTTC.

This clonotype was counted many times. The genes are TRBV29-1 and TRBJ1-1; the match to TRBD1 covers 7 bases. J lost 1 base, V lost 5 bases, and 7 bases had no gene match. Germline V lookup: CDR1 SQVTM, CDR2 ANQGSEA. CDR3 length: 14 residues. CDR3 sequence: CSVSGGGTNTEAFF. In DNA, the CDR3 is TGCAGCGTTTCAGGGGGTGGGACGAACACTGAAGCTTTCTTT.

This chain connects TRBV19 to TRBJ2-6; 10 bases agree with TRBD1. Germline CDR1 reads LNHDA; CDR2 reads SQIVND (reference sequence). Losses at the gene ends were 4 bases for V and 0 bases for J; bases not matched to a gene: 3. This CDR3 contains 17 residues. In DNA, the CDR3 is TGTGCCAGTAGTAAGGGGACAGGGGTCTCTGGGGCCAACGTCCTGACTTTC. This codes for CASSKGTGVSGANVLTF.

This clonotype appeared many times. This rearrangement joins TRBV12-3 or TRBV12-4 to TRBJ2-7; TRBD1 matches at 7 bases. The CDR3 is 14 residues long. Unmatched junction bases numbered 8, after V lost 7 bases and J lost 2 bases. CDR3 bases: TGTGCCAGCAAAAGAAGACAGGGCACCTACGAGCAGTACTTC. Encoded protein: CASKRRQGTYEQYF.

This chain links TRBV20-1 with TRBJ1-3; 9 nucleotides match TRBD1. CDR1 DFQATT and CDR2 SNEGSKA come from the germline V gene (reference sequence). After removal of 2 bases from V and 4 bases from J, the junction contained 9 bases not matched to a gene. This CDR3 is 16 amino acids long. The CDR3 sequence: CSARTRDRESGNTIYF. For the CDR3, the DNA is TGCAGTGCTAGAACCCGGGACAGGGAATCAGGAAACACCATATATTTT.

Ten or more counts support this clonotype. The chain links TRBV28 to TRBJ1-1; 8 nucleotides line up with TRBD1. The CDR3 covers 12 residues. Trimming removed 6 bases from V and 8 bases from J; junction bases left unmatched: 5. Germline V gene sequence: CDR1 MDHEN, CDR2 SYDVKM. DNA for the CDR3: TGTGCCAGCAGCCTAGGACAGGGAGAAGCTTTCTTT. Residues: CASSLGQGEAFF.

This clonotype was observed at least ten times. This sequence joins TRBV10-3 and TRBJ1-5; D ambiguous. Trimming pared 0 bases from V and 4 bases from J, leaving 4 bases between. This CDR3 comprises 13 residues. Germline-derived CDR1 and CDR2 are ENHRY and SYGVKD. CDR3 sequence (DNA): TGTGCCATCAGTGAGTCCGGGAATCAGCCCCAGCATTTT. Residues: CAISESGNQPQHF.

The table lists this clonotype with many counts. The genes are TRBV29-1 and TRBJ1-1; D is uncertain. Germline V gene lookup returns CDR1 SQVTM and CDR2 ANQGSEA. The CDR3 extends over 12 amino acids. The V and J ends lost 3 bases and 4 bases respectively, with 9 bases between them. CDR3: CSVEGVSTEAFF. DNA for the CDR3: TGCAGCGTTGAGGGAGTTAGCACTGAAGCTTTCTTT.

This clonotype was counted ten times or more. The chain combines TRBV20-1 with TRBJ2-5, with D perhaps matching TRBD1 (6 bases). The CDR3 has 11 residues. Germline V gene lookup returns CDR1 DFQATT and CDR2 SNEGSKA (reference sequence). V shed 6 bases and J shed 13 bases, with 18 bases lying between them. The CDR3 DNA reads TGCAGTGCAAGGGACAATGCTTTCCCGTACTTC. This translates into CSARDNAFPYF.

The sample holds many counts of this clonotype. J is TRBJ2-7 and V is TRBV20-1, with 7 bases matching TRBD2. The V gene end was trimmed by 5 bases and the J gene end by 1 base; junction bases not matched to a gene: 11. From germline, CDR1 is DFQATT and CDR2 SNEGSKA (reference sequence). The CDR3 is made up of 15 amino acids. The CDR3: CSAGTVGLTSYEQYF. In DNA, the CDR3 is TGCAGTGCTGGGACCGTGGGACTAACATCCTACGAGCAGTACTTC.

The rearrangement joins TRBV7-2 to TRBJ1-6, with D perhaps matching TRBD1 (5 bases). This CDR3 has 16 residues. V lost 3 bases and J 4 bases, leaving 13 bases between the germline ends. The germline gives CDR1 SGHTA, CDR2 FQGNSA. This chain's CDR3 is CTSSLAQGPYNSPLHF. The DNA for the CDR3 is TGTACCAGCAGCTTGGCGCAGGGCCCTTATAATTCACCCCTCCACTTT.

The chain uses TRBV5-4 and TRBJ2-7; 7 bases are shared with TRBD1. The V gene's germline CDR1 is SGHNT and CDR2 YYREEE (reference sequence). Trimming removed 4 bases from V and 2 bases from J; junction bases left unmatched: 12. CDR3 length: 16 amino acids. The CDR3: CASSPEPGQAPYEQYF. CDR3 nucleotide sequence: TGTGCCAGCAGCCCCGAACCCGGACAGGCCCCCTACGAGCAGTACTTC.

The chain combines TRBV5-5 with TRBJ1-1; D not certain. Trimming pared 0 bases from V and 11 bases from J, leaving 8 bases between. The V gene's germline CDR1 is SGHKS and CDR2 YYEKEE (reference sequence). The CDR3 spans 11 residues. CDR3: CASSLASIAFF. CDR3 sequence (DNA): TGTGCCAGCAGCTTGGCCTCAATCGCTTTCTTT.

This clonotype was observed a handful of times. The chain links TRBV29-1 to TRBJ2-7; D gene unclear. The V gene lost 6 bases and the J gene lost 2 bases, with 8 bases spanning the gap. Germline V gene sequence: CDR1 SQVTM, CDR2 ANQGSEA. This CDR3 has 11 residues. The CDR3 spells CSVTTPYEQYF. In DNA, the CDR3 is TGCAGCGTCACTACCCCCTACGAGCAGTACTTC.

As regards this clonotype: This may arise from a read error, as a much more abundant clone is one base away. DNA for the CDR3: TGTGCCAGCAGCAGAGATCCCACTAGCGGGAGCGCAGATACGCAGTATTTT. It translates to CASSRDPTSGSADTQYF. The rearrangement uses TRBV7-3 and TRBJ2-3; TRBD2 matches 11 bases. J gave up 4 bases and V 5 bases, and 11 bases lay outside the gene matches. Per germline, CDR1 SGHTA and CDR2 FQGTGA. The CDR3 has 17 amino acids.

This clonotype was seen ten or more times. The rearrangement joins TRBV11-2 to TRBJ2-5, with D unresolved. This CDR3 has 12 amino acids. Trimming pared 6 bases from V and 2 bases from J, leaving 7 bases between. The germline V gene has CDR1 SGHAT and CDR2 FQNNGV. DNA for the CDR3: TGTGCCAGCAGGAGCAGTCAAGAGACCCAGTACTTC. Translated: CASRSSQETQYF.

This chain uses TRBV2 with TRBJ2-1, with a tentative D call TRBD2 (6 bases). Trimming removed 3 bases from V and 5 bases from J, with 8 bases in between. The CDR3 is 13 amino acids. Germline-derived CDR1 and CDR2 are SNHLY and FYNNEI. The CDR3 sequence is CASSETSHNEQFF. The CDR3 DNA sequence: TGTGCCAGCAGTGAGACTAGTCACAATGAGCAGTTCTTC.

The rearrangement uses TRBV6-1 and TRBJ2-2, with a possible D match to TRBD1 (5 bases). Germline CDR1 and CDR2: MNHNS and SASEGT. V gave up 4 bases and J gave up 5 bases, with 14 bases separating them. This CDR3 spans 15 amino acids. The CDR3 bases are TGTGCCAGCAGTGCCCCGGGCCCAGGGACCGGGGAGCTGTTTTTT. Protein: CASSAPGPGTGELFF.

This clonotype was detected only a few times. The rearrangement joins TRBV5-1 to TRBJ1-3, with D uncertain. Trimming shortened V by 0 bases and J by 2 bases, and 6 bases separated the two germline ends. The germline gives CDR1 SGHRS, CDR2 YFSETQ. The CDR3 runs 14 residues. The CDR3 loop reads CASSLASAGNTIYF. The CDR3 bases are TGCGCCAGCAGCTTGGCCTCGGCTGGAAACACCATATATTTT.

The rearrangement uses TRBV6-1 and TRBJ2-2, with D perhaps TRBD2 (5 bases). The CDR3 extends over 16 amino acids. The germline V and J ends were trimmed by 6 bases and 1 base, with 15 bases remaining between them. The germline V gene encodes CDR1 MNHNS and CDR2 SASEGT. The CDR3 spells CASSLMGSLNTGELFF. Here the CDR3 DNA reads TGTGCCAGCAGCCTCATGGGGAGTTTGAACACCGGGGAGCTGTTTTTT.

This chain joins TRBV7-2 and TRBJ1-5; D may be TRBD1 (5 bases). This CDR3 has 15 residues. Germline lookup yields CDR1 SGHTA and CDR2 FQGNSA. Trimming pared 1 base from V and 8 bases from J, leaving 15 bases between. CDR3 protein: CASSLVSGGLEPQHF. The CDR3 bases are TGTGCCAGCAGCTTAGTTTCTGGGGGACTTGAGCCCCAGCATTTT.

As to this clonotype: One base away lies a much larger clone, so this may be a sequencing read error. The gene calls are TRBV29-1 and TRBJ1-1; 7 positions agree with TRBD1. The junction had 9 bases not matched to a gene; V was cut back by 5 bases and J by 3 bases. Germline V gene lookup returns CDR1 SQVTM and CDR2 ANQGSEA. The length of the CDR3 is 14 residues. CDR3 protein: CSVKVPGGDTEAFF. CDR3 nucleotide sequence: TGCAGCGTTAAAGTACCAGGGGGGGACACTGAAGCTTTCTTT. Supplemented by reference TRBV29-1 and TRBJ1-1, the full variable domain reads SAVISQKPSRDICQRGTSLTIQCQVDSQVTMMFWYRQQPGQSLTLIATANQGSEATYESGFVIDKFPISRPNLTFSTLTVSNMSPEDSSIYLCSVKVPGGDTEAFFGQGTRLTVV.

This clonotype was observed many times. The chain combines TRBV6-2 or TRBV6-3 with TRBJ1-5; D not resolved. Germline V gene lookup returns CDR1 MNHEY and CDR2 SVGEGT. CDR3 size: 14 residues. V was shortened by 4 bases and J by 7 bases, with 14 bases between the two germline ends. The CDR3 DNA sequence: TGTGCCAGCAGTTTCAGACGCGGAAGGCAGCCCCAGCATTTT. This codes for CASSFRRGRQPQHF.

This clonotype was counted many times. The V call is TRBV28, the J call TRBJ1-2, with D uncertain. There are 13 residues in the CDR3. Germline loops: CDR1 MDHEN, CDR2 SYDVKM. V was clipped by 4 bases and J by 6 bases, with 12 bases between them. In nucleotides, the CDR3 is TGTGCCAGCAGTTCTGGGAAATTTGATGGCTACACCTTC. This gives the protein CASSSGKFDGYTF.